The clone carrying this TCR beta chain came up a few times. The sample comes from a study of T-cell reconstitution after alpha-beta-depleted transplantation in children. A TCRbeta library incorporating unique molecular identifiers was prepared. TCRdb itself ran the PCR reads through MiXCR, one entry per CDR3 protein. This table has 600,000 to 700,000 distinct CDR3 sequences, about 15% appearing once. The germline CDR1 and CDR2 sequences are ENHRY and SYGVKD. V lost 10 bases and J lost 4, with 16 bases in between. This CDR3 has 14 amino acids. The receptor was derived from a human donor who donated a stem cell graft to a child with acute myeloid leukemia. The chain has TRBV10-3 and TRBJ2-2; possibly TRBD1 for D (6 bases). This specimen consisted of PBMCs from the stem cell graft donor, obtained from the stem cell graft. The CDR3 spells CATQPGASTGELFF. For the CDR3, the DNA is TGTGCCACCCAGCCAGGGGCAAGCACCGGGGAGCTGTTTTTT.